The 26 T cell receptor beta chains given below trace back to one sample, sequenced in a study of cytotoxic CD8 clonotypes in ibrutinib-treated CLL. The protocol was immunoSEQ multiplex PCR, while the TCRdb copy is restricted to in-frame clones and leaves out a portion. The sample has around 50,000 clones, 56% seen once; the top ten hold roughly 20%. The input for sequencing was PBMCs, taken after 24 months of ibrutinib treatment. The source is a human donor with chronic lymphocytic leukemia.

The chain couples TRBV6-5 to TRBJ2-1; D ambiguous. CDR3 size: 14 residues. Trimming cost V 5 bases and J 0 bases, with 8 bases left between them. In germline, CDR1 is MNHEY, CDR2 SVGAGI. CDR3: CASSPQSSYNEQFF. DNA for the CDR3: TGTGCCAGCAGTCCCCAATCCTCCTACAATGAGCAGTTCTTC.

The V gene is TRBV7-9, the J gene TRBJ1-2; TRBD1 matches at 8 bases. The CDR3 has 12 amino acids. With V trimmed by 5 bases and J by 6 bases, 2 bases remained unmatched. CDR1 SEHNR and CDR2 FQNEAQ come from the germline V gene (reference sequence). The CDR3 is CASSPTGDGYTF. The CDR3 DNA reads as TGTGCCAGCAGCCCGACAGGGGATGGCTACACCTTC.

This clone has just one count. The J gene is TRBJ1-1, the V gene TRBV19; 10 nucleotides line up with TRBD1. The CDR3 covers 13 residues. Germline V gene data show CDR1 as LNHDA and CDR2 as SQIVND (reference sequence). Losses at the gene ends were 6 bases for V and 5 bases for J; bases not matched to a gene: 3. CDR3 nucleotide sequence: TGTGCCAGTAGGGACAGGGGGTTTACTGAAGCTTTCTTT. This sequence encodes CASRDRGFTEAFF.

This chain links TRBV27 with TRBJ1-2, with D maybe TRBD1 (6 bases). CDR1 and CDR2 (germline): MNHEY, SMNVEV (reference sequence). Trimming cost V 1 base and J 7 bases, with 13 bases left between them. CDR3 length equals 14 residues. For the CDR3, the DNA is TGTGCCAGCAGTTTATGGGGGGGCACAAGTGGCTACACCTTC. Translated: CASSLWGGTSGYTF.

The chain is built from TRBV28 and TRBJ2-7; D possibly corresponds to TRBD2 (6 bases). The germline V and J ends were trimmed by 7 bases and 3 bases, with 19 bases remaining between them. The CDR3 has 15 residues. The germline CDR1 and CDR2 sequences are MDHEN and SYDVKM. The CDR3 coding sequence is TGTGCCAGCAATGGAGGGACGGAGATTATCTACGAGCAGTACTTC. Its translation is CASNGGTEIIYEQYF.

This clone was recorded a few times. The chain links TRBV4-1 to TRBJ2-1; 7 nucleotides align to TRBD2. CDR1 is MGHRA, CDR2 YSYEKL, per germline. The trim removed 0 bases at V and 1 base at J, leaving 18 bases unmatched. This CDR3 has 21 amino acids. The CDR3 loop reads CASSQESAVTAGDGSYNEQFF. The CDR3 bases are TGCGCCAGCAGCCAAGAATCAGCTGTGACGGCGGGGGACGGGTCCTACAATGAGCAGTTCTTC.

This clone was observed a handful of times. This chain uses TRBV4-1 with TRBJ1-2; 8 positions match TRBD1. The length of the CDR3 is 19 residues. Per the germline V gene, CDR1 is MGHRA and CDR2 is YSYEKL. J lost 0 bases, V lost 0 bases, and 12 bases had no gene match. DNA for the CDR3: TGCGCCAGCAGCCAAGATTTTACGGGACAGGCGAGAGCTAACTATGGCTACACCTTC. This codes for CASSQDFTGQARANYGYTF.

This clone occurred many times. The CDR3 protein is CASSMETQYF. As DNA, the CDR3 is TGTGCCAGCAGTATGGAGACCCAGTACTTC. This sequence joins TRBV2 and TRBJ2-5; D gene uncertain. Trimming shortened V by 5 bases and J by 5 bases, and 3 bases separated the two germline ends. The V gene's germline CDR1 is SNHLY and CDR2 FYNNEI. The CDR3 is made up of 10 amino acids. Variable domain in full (rest from reference TRBV2 and TRBJ2-5): EPEVTQTPSHQVTQMGQEVILRCVPISNHLYFYWYRQILGQKVEFLVSFYNNEISEKSEIFDDQFSVERPDGSNFTLKIRSTKLEDSAMYFCASSMETQYFGPGTRLLVL.

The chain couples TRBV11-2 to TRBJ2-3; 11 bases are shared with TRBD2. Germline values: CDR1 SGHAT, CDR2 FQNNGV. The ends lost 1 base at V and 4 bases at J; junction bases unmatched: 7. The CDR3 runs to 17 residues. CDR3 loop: CASSLGRLAGGSDTQYF. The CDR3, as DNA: TGTGCCAGCAGCTTAGGGCGTCTAGCGGGGGGTTCAGATACGCAGTATTTT.

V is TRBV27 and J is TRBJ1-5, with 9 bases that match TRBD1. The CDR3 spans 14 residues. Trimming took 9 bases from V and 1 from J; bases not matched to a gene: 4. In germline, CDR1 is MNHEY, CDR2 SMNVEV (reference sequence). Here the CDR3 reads CASMTGGSNQPQHF. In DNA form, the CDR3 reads TGTGCCAGTATGACAGGGGGAAGCAATCAGCCCCAGCATTTT.

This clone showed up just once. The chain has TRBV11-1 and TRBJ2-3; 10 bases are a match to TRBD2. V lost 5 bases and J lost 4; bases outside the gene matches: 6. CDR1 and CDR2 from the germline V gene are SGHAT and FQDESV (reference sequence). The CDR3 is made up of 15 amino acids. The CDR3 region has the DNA TGTGCCAGCAGCGATACTAGCGGGGTTGCAGATACGCAGTATTTT. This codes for CASSDTSGVADTQYF.

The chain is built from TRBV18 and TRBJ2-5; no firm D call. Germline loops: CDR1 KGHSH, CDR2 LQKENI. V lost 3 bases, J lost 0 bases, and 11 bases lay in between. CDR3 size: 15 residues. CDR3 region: CASSPRHWNQETQYF. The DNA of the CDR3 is TGTGCCAGCTCACCCCGTCACTGGAACCAAGAGACCCAGTACTTC.

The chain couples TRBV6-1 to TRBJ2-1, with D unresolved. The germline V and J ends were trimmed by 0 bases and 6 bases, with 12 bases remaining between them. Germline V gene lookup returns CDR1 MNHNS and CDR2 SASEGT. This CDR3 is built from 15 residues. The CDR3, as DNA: TGTGCCAGCAGTGAAGCGGTACCGAACCTCAATGAGCAGTTCTTC. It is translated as CASSEAVPNLNEQFF.

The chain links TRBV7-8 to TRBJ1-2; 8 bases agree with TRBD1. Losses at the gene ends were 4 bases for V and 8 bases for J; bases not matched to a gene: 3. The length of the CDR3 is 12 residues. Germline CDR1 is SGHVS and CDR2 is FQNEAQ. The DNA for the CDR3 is TGTGCCAGCAGCTCTGACAGGGGAGGCTACACCTTC. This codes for CASSSDRGGYTF. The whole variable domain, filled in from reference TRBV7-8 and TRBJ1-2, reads GAGVSQSPRYKVAKRGQDVALRCDPISGHVSLFWYQQALGQGPEFLTYFQNEAQLDKSGLPSDRFFAERPEGSVSTLKIQRTQQEDSAVYLCASSSDRGGYTFGSGTRLTVV.

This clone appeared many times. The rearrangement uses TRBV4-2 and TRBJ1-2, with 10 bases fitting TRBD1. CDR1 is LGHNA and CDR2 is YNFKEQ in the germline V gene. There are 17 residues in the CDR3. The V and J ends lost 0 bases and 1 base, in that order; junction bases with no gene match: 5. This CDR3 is CASSQEVRTGGNYGYTF. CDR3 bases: TGTGCCAGCAGCCAAGAGGTTAGGACAGGGGGTAACTATGGCTACACCTTC.

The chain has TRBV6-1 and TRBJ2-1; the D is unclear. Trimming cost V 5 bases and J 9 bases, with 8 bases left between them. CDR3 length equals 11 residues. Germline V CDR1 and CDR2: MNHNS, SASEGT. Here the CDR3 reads CASSYMGEQFF. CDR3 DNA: TGTGCCAGCAGTTACATGGGTGAGCAGTTCTTC.

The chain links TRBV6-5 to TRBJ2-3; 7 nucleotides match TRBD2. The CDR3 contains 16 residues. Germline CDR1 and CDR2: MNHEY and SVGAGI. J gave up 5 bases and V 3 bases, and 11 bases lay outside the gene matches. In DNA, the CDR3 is TGTGCCAGCAGTTATAGTCCGCGGGGGAGGGGAGATACGCAGTATTTT. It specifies CASSYSPRGRGDTQYF.

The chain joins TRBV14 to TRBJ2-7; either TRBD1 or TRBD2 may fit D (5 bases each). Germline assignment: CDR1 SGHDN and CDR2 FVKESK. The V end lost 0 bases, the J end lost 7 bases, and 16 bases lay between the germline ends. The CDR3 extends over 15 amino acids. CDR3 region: CASSQDGDGLREQYF. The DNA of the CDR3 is TGTGCCAGCAGCCAAGACGGGGACGGCTTACGGGAGCAGTACTTC. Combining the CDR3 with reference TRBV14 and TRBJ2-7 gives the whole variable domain EAGVTQFPSHSVIEKGQTVTLRCDPISGHDNLYWYRRVMGKEIKFLLHFVKESKQDESGMPNNRFLAERTGGTYSTLKVQPAELEDSGVYFCASSQDGDGLREQYFGPGTRLTVT.

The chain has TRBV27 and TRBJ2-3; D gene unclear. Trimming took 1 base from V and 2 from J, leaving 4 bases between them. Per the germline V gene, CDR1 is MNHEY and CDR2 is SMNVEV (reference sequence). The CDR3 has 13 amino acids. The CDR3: CASSLFVTDTQYF. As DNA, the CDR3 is TGTGCCAGCAGTTTATTCGTCACAGATACGCAGTATTTT.

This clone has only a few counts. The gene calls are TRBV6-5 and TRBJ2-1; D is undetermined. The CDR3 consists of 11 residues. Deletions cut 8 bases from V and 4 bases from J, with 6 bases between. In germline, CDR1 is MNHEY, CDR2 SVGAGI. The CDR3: CASASYNEQFF. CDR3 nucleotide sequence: TGTGCCAGCGCTAGTTACAATGAGCAGTTCTTC.

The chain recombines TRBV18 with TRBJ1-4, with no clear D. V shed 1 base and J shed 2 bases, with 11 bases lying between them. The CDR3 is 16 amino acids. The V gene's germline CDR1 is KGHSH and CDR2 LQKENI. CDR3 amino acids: CASSPRRVSTNEKLFF. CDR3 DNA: TGTGCCAGCTCACCACGGAGGGTGTCCACTAATGAAAAACTGTTTTTT.

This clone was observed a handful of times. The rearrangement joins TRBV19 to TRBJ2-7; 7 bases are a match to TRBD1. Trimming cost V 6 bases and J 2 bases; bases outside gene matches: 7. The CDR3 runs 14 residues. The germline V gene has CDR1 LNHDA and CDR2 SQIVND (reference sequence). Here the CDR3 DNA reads TGTGCCAGTAGCCTAACGGGACAGACCTACGAGCAGTACTTC. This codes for CASSLTGQTYEQYF.

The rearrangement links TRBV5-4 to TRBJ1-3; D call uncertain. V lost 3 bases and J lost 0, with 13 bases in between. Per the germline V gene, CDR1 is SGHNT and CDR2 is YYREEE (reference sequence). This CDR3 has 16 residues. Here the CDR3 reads CASSSSGLISGNTIYF. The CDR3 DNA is TGTGCCAGCAGCTCGAGCGGGCTTATCTCTGGAAACACCATATATTTT.

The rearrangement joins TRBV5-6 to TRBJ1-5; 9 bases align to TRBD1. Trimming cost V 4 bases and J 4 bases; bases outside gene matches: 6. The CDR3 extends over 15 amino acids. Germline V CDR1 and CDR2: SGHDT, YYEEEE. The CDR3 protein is CASSPRDRANQPQHF. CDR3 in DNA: TGTGCCAGCAGCCCCCGGGACAGGGCAAATCAGCCCCAGCATTTT.

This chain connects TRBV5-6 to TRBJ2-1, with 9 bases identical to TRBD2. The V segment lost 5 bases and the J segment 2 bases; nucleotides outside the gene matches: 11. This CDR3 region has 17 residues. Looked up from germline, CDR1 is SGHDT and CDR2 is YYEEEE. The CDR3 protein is CASRTEALAGPYNEQFF. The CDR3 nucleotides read TGTGCCAGCAGAACCGAGGCTCTAGCGGGACCCTACAATGAGCAGTTCTTC.

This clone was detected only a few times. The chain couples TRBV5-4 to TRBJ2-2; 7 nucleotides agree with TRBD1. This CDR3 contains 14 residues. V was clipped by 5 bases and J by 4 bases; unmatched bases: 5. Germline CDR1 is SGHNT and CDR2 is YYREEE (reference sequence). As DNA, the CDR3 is TGTGCCAGCAGAAGGGACAGCGGCACCGGGGAGCTGTTTTTT. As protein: CASRRDSGTGELFF.